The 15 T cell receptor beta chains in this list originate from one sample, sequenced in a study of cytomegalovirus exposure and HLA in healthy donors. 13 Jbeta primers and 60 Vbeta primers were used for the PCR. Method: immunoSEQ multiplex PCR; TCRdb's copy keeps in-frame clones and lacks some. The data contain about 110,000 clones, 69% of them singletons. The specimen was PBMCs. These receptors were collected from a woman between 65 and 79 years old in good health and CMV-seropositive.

CDR3 nucleotides: TGTGCCAGCAGCTTAGATGAGGGTGCCTACAATGAGCAGTTCTTC. It is translated as CASSLDEGAYNEQFF. The chain employs TRBV7-3 and TRBJ2-1; tentative D call: TRBD2 (5 bases). V was cut by 2 bases and J by 2 bases, with 10 bases left in between. This CDR3 is 15 amino acids long. Germline CDR1 is SGHTA and CDR2 is FQGTGA. The full variable domain, in which reference TRBV7-3 and TRBJ2-1 provide the parts outside the CDR3, is GAGVSQTPSNKVTEKGKYVELRCDPISGHTALYWYRQSLGQGPEFLIYFQGTGAADDSGLPNDRFFAVRPEGSVSTLKIQRTERGDSAVYLCASSLDEGAYNEQFFGPGTRLTVL.

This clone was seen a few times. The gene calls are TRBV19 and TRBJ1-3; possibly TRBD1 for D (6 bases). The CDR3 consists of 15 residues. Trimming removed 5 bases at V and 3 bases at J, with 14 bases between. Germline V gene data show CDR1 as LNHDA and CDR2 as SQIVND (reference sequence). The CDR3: CASSPQGVNGNTIYF. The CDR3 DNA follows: TGTGCCAGTAGTCCACAGGGAGTAAATGGAAACACCATATATTTT.

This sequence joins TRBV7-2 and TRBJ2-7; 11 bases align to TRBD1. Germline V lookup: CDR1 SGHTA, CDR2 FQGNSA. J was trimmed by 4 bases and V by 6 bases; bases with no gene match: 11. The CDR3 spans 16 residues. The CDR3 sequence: CASSYKPGTGGYEQYF. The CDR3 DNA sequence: TGTGCCAGCAGTTACAAGCCGGGGACAGGGGGGTACGAGCAGTACTTC.

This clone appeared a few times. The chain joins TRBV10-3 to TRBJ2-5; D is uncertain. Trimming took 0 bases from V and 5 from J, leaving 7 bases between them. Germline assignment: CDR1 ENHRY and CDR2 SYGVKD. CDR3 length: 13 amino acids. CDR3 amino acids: CAISESLPETQYF. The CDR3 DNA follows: TGTGCCATCAGTGAGTCCCTTCCCGAGACCCAGTACTTC.

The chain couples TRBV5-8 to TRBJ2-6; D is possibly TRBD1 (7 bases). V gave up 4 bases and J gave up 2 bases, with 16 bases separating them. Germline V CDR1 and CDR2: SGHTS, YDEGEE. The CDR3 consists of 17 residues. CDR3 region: CASSARRGRTGANVLTF. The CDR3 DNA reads TGTGCCAGCAGCGCACGCAGGGGGAGGACTGGGGCCAACGTCCTGACTTTC.

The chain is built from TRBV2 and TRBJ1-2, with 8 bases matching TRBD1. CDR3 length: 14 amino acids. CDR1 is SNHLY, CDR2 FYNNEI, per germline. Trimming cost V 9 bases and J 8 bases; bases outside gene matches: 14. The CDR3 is CARERPQGAGGYTF. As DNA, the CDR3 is TGTGCCAGAGAACGACCCCAGGGGGCGGGCGGCTACACCTTC. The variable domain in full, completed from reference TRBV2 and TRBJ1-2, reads EPEVTQTPSHQVTQMGQEVILRCVPISNHLYFYWYRQILGQKVEFLVSFYNNEISEKSEIFDDQFSVERPDGSNFTLKIRSTKLEDSAMYFCARERPQGAGGYTFGSGTRLTVV.

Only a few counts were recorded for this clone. The CDR3 here is CASNGQSEAFF. The CDR3 DNA sequence: TGTGCCAGCAACGGACAGAGTGAAGCTTTCTTT. The chain recombines TRBV6-5 with TRBJ1-1; D might be TRBD1 (6 bases). V lost 7 bases and J 7 bases, leaving 10 bases between the germline ends. The V gene's germline CDR1 is MNHEY and CDR2 SVGAGI. This CDR3 spans 11 amino acids.

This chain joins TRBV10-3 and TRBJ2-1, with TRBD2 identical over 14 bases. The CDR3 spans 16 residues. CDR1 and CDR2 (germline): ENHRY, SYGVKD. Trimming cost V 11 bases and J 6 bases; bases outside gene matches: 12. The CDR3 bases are TGTGCCGCCGCGACTAGCGGGGGGGCCCCCGGCAATGAGCAGTTCTTC. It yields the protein CAAATSGGAPGNEQFF.

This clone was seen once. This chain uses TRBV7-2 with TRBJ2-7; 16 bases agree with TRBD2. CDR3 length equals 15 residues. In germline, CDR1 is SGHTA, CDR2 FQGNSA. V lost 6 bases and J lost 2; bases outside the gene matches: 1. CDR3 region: CASRGTSGGAYEQYF. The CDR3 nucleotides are TGTGCCAGCAGAGGGACTAGCGGGGGGGCCTACGAGCAGTACTTC. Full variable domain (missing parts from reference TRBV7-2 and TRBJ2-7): GAGVSQSPSNKVTEKGKDVELRCDPISGHTALYWYRQSLGQGLEFLIYFQGNSAPDKSGLPSDRFSAERTGGSVSTLTIQRTQQEDSAVYLCASRGTSGGAYEQYFGPGTRLTVT.

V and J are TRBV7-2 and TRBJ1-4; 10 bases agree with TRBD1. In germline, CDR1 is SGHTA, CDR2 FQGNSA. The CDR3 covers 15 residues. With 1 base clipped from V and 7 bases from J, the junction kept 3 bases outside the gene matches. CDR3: CASSLEGQGVEKLFF. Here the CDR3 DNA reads TGTGCCAGCAGCTTAGAAGGACAGGGGGTTGAAAAACTGTTTTTT.

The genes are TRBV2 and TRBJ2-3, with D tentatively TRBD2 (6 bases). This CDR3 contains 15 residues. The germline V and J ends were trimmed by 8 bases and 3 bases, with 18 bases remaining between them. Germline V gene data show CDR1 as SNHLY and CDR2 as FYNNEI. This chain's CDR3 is CASGGMGLETDTQYF. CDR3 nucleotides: TGTGCCAGCGGAGGAATGGGACTGGAAACAGATACGCAGTATTTT.

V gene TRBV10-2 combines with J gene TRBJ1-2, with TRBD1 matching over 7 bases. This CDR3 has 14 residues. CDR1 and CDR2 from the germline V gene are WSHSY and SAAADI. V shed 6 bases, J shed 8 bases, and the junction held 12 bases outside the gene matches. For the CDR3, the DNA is TGCGCCAGCAGCAGGGCAGGGGGATCTGTAGGCTACACCTTC. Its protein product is CASSRAGGSVGYTF.

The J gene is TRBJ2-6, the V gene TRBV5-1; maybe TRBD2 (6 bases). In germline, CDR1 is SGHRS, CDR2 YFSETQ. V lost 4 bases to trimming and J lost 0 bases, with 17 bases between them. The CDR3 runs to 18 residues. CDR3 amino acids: CASSQEPGLNSGANVLTF. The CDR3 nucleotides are TGCGCCAGCAGCCAGGAACCGGGACTTAACTCTGGGGCCAACGTCCTGACTTTC.

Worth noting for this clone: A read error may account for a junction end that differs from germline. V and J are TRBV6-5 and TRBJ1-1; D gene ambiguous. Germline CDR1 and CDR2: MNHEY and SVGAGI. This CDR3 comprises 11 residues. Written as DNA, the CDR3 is TGTGCCAGCAATTCCGCGACTGGAGCTTTCTTT. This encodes CASNSATGAFF.

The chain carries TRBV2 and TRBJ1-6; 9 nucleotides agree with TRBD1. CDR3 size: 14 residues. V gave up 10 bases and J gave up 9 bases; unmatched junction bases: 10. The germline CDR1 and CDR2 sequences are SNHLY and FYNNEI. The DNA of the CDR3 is TGTGCCACGGCTCCCGGGACAGGGATTTCACCCCTCCACTTT. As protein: CATAPGTGISPLHF. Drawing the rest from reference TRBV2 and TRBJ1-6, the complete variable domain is EPEVTQTPSHQVTQMGQEVILRCVPISNHLYFYWYRQILGQKVEFLVSFYNNEISEKSEIFDDQFSVERPDGSNFTLKIRSTKLEDSAMYFCATAPGTGISPLHFGNGTRLTVT.